The clone carrying this T cell receptor beta chain came up once. This sample is part of a study of control samples from healthy donors and cancer patients. V was clipped by 3 bases and J by 8 bases, with 20 bases between them. This CDR3 spans 15 amino acids. The V gene's germline CDR1 is SGHNT and CDR2 YYREEE (reference sequence). Method: immunoSEQ multiplex PCR; TCRdb's copy keeps in-frame clones and lacks some. Counted here are some 410,000 clones, 90% occurring once; the ten biggest clones make up roughly 6.4%. This clonotype originated in a man between 40 and 49 years old with head and neck cancer. The sequenced sample was PBMCs. The chain links TRBV5-4 to TRBJ1-2, with unresolved D. CDR3 loop: CASSSGQVFTMGYTF. DNA for the CDR3: TGTGCCAGCAGCTCGGGTCAGGTTTTCACTATGGGCTACACCTTC.